These 15 T cell receptor beta chains were all obtained from the same sample, sequenced in a study of OX40 agonist ivuxolimab in advanced cancers. Here immunoSEQ multiplex PCR was the method, and the copy in TCRdb shows in-frame clones only, minus some. The sample contains approximately 40,000 clones, 82% of which appear only once. The specimen comprised CD4+ or CD8+ T cells sorted from blood, sampled in a trial of the OX40 agonist ivuxolimab. These TCRs come from an adult with an advanced solid tumor such as melanoma, head and neck, liver or kidney cancer.

J is TRBJ1-1 and V is TRBV5-4; D is possibly TRBD1 (5 bases). This CDR3 is 16 amino acids long. V was shortened by 4 bases and J by 1 base, with 17 bases between the two germline ends. Germline values: CDR1 SGHNT, CDR2 YYREEE (reference sequence). In DNA, the CDR3 is TGTGCCAGCAGCGGGCGGGGCGGGGCGGCGAACACTGAAGCTTTCTTT. Translated, it gives CASSGRGGAANTEAFF. Looking up the rest from reference TRBV5-4 and TRBJ1-1 gives the full variable domain: ETGVTQSPTHLIKTRGQQVTLRCSSQSGHNTVSWYQQALGQGPQFIFQYYREEENGRGNFPPRFSGLQFPNYSSELNVNALELDDSALYLCASSGRGGAANTEAFFGQGTRLTVV.

The chain couples TRBV18 to TRBJ2-3; no definite D call. Germline V gene lookup returns CDR1 KGHSH and CDR2 LQKENI. The CDR3 sequence is 12 residues long. The V gene lost 1 base and the J gene lost 6 bases, with 5 bases spanning the gap. The CDR3 DNA sequence: TGTGCCAGCTCACCACGGGTGGATACGCAGTATTTT. It encodes CASSPRVDTQYF.

V gene TRBV2 combines with J gene TRBJ2-1, with 9 bases matching TRBD2. The V and J ends lost 6 bases and 0 bases, in that order; junction bases with no gene match: 18. The length of the CDR3 is 20 residues. Germline V gene lookup returns CDR1 SNHLY and CDR2 FYNNEI. CDR3 bases: TGTGCCAGCAGCACATATAGACTAGCGGTCCGCCAGAGCTCCTACAATGAGCAGTTCTTC. It specifies CASSTYRLAVRQSSYNEQFF.

The chain joins TRBV19 to TRBJ2-1; possible D gene TRBD1, 6 bases. Germline V lookup: CDR1 LNHDA, CDR2 SQIVND (reference sequence). The V and J ends lost 1 base and 8 bases respectively, with 15 bases between them. The CDR3 spans 15 residues. The CDR3: CASSIAGVNGDEQFF. CDR3 coding DNA: TGTGCCAGTAGTATAGCAGGGGTAAACGGGGATGAGCAGTTCTTC.

V is TRBV5-6 and J is TRBJ2-7, with no clear D. Germline-derived CDR1 and CDR2 are SGHDT and YYEEEE. V lost 2 bases, J lost 2 bases, and 8 bases lay in between. This CDR3 has 13 residues. Here the CDR3 DNA reads TGTGCCAGCAGCTTAAGGGTCCCCTACGAGCAGTACTTC. This translates into CASSLRVPYEQYF.

The chain employs TRBV5-6 and TRBJ1-2; 8 bases align to TRBD1. This CDR3 comprises 12 residues. Germline V CDR1 and CDR2: SGHDT, YYEEEE. After removal of 4 bases from V and 14 bases from J, the junction contained 10 bases not matched to a gene. The CDR3 region is CASSVQGAPGTF. The CDR3 nucleotides read TGTGCCAGCAGCGTTCAGGGGGCCCCCGGGACCTTC.

This chain joins TRBV4-1 and TRBJ1-5; 7 bases map to TRBD1. Germline assignment: CDR1 MGHRA and CDR2 YSYEKL. V was pared by 3 bases and J by 3 bases, with 5 bases of the junction left unmatched. This CDR3 region has 15 residues. The CDR3 loop is CASSHPGTVNQPQHF. The CDR3 bases are TGCGCCAGCAGCCACCCCGGGACAGTCAATCAGCCCCAGCATTTT.

This clone was counted a few times. DNA of the CDR3: TGTGCCAGCAGTTTGGTCCAGGGTGATCAGCCCCAGCATTTT. Its translation: CASSLVQGDQPQHF. The chain links TRBV28 to TRBJ1-5, with D possibly being TRBD1 (5 bases). The CDR3 runs to 14 residues. CDR1 is MDHEN, CDR2 SYDVKM, per germline. The V and J ends lost 3 bases and 5 bases respectively, with 11 bases between them.

In this sample, this clone turned up once. The chain is built from TRBV19 and TRBJ2-2; D is unresolved. Germline CDR1 reads LNHDA; CDR2 reads SQIVND (reference sequence). The germline V and J ends were trimmed by 4 bases and 5 bases, with 11 bases remaining between them. This CDR3 has 14 amino acids. In DNA form, the CDR3 reads TGTGCCAGTAGTACTCAACGGACGACCGGGGAGCTGTTTTTT. Translated, it gives CASSTQRTTGELFF.

CDR3 DNA: TGTGCCAGCAGCCGGGACAGCAGGTCAGAGACCCAGTACTTC. Amino acid sequence: CASSRDSRSETQYF. The chain links TRBV5-6 to TRBJ2-5, with 7 bases aligning to TRBD1. This CDR3 is 14 amino acids long. Germline V gives CDR1 SGHDT, CDR2 YYEEEE. V trimming: 4 bases; J trimming: 4 bases; junction bases outside the gene matches: 7.

The chain carries TRBV4-3 and TRBJ1-2, with TRBD1 as a possible D gene (5 bases). The germline V and J ends were trimmed by 5 bases and 8 bases, with 21 bases remaining between them. Germline CDR1 and CDR2: LGHNA and YSLEER. The CDR3 totals 15 residues. For the CDR3, the DNA is TGCGCCAGCAGCGCCGGGAACAGGCTTGGGGAAGGCTACACCTTC. Protein: CASSAGNRLGEGYTF.

V and J are TRBV4-1 and TRBJ2-1; tentatively, D is TRBD1 or TRBD2 (7 bases each). Germline CDR1 is MGHRA and CDR2 is YSYEKL. Deletions cut 1 base from V and 7 bases from J, with 11 bases between. The CDR3 has 14 residues. CDR3 coding DNA: TGCGCCAGCAGCCAAGCAGGGGGAGGGAATGAGCAGTTCTTC. Amino acid sequence: CASSQAGGGNEQFF.

The sample holds one count of this clone. The rearrangement links TRBV19 to TRBJ1-2; D unresolved. This CDR3 is built from 13 residues. The V and J ends lost 0 bases and 3 bases respectively, with 5 bases between them. In germline, CDR1 is LNHDA, CDR2 SQIVND (reference sequence). CDR3 sequence reads: CASSIDGYYGYTF. In DNA form, the CDR3 reads TGTGCCAGTAGTATAGATGGCTACTATGGCTACACCTTC.

The gene calls are TRBV7-9 and TRBJ2-1; maybe TRBD2 (7 bases). Trimming stripped 6 bases from V and 9 bases from J, with 12 bases between. CDR3 length: 12 amino acids. Germline-derived CDR1 and CDR2 are SEHNR and FQNEAQ (reference sequence). CDR3 bases: TGTGCCAGCAGTTACAGGGAGGGTGAGCAGTTCTTC. It codes for CASSYREGEQFF.

The chain links TRBV19 to TRBJ1-1; TRBD1 might be the D (5 bases). There are 17 residues in the CDR3. Trimming took off 4 bases at V and 5 bases at J, with 23 bases between the two ends. From germline, CDR1 is LNHDA and CDR2 SQIVND (reference sequence). CDR3 nucleotide sequence: TGTGCCAGTAGTAGGGGCGTCGGGCGGGGGGTCTGGACTGAAGCTTTCTTT. It yields the protein CASSRGVGRGVWTEAFF.